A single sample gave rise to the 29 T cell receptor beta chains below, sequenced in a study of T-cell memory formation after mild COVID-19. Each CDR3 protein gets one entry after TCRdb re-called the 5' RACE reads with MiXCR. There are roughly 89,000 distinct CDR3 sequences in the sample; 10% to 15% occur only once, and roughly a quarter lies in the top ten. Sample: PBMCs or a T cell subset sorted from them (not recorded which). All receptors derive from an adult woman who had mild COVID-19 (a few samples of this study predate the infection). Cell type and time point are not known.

The CDR3 coding sequence is TGTGCCAGCAGCTTAGGGACTAGCGGGAGCACTGAGCAGTTCTTC. This translates into CASSLGTSGSTEQFF. The chain is built from TRBV7-2 and TRBJ2-1; TRBD2 agrees at 13 bases. The V gene end was trimmed by 1 base and the J gene end by 9 bases; junction bases not matched to a gene: 3. This CDR3 is built from 15 residues. The germline V gene encodes CDR1 SGHTA and CDR2 FQGNSA.

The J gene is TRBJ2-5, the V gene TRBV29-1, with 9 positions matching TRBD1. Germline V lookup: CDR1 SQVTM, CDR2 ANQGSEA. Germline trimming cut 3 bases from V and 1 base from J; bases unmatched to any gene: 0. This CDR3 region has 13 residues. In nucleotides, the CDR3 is TGCAGCGTTGAGGGACAGGGCCAAGAGACCCAGTACTTC. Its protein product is CSVEGQGQETQYF.

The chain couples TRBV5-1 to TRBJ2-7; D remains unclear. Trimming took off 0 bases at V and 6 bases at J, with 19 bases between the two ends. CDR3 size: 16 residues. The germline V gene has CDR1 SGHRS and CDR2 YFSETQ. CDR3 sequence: CASSLALNRAGLEQYF. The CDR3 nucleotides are TGCGCCAGCAGCTTGGCTCTCAATCGGGCTGGGCTCGAGCAGTACTTC.

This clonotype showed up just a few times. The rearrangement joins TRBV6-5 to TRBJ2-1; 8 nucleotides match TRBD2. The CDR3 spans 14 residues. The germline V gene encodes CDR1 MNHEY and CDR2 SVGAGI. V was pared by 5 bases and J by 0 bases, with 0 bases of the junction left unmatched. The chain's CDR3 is CASSGTSSYNEQFF. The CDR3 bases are TGTGCCAGCAGTGGGACTAGCTCCTACAATGAGCAGTTCTTC.

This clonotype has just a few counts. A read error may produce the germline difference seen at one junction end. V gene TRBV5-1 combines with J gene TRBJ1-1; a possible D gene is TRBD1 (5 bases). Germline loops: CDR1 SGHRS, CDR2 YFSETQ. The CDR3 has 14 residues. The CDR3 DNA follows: TGCGCCAGCAGCTTGGAGGGGCGGAACGCTGAAGCTTTCTTT. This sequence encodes CASSLEGRNAEAFF.

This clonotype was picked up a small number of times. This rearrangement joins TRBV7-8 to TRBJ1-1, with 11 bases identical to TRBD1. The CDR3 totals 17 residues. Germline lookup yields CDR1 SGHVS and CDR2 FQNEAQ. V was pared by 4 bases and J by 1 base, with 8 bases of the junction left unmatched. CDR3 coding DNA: TGTGCCAGCAGCTATTTGGACAGGGGGCTTGGGAACACTGAAGCTTTCTTT. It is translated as CASSYLDRGLGNTEAFF.

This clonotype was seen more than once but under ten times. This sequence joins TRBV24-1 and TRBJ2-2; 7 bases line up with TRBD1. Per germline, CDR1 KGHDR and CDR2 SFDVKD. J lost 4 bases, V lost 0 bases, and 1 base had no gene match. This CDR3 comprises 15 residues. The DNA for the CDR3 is TGTGCCACCAGTGATTTGAGGGGGCGCACCGGGGAGCTGTTTTTT. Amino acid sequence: CATSDLRGRTGELFF.

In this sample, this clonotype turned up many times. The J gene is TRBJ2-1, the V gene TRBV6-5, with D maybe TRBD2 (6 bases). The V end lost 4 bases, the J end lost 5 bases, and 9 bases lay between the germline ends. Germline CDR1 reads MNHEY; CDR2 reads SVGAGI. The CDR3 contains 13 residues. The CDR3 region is CASSFGRNNEQFF. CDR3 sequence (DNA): TGTGCCAGCAGTTTCGGGAGAAACAATGAGCAGTTCTTC.

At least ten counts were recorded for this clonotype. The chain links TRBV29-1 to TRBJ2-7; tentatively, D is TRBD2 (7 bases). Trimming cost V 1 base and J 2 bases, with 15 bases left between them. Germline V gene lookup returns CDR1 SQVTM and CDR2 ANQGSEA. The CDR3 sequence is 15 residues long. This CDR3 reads CSVEVGGRVPYEQYF. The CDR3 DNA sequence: TGCAGCGTTGAAGTAGGGGGGAGGGTTCCCTACGAGCAGTACTTC.

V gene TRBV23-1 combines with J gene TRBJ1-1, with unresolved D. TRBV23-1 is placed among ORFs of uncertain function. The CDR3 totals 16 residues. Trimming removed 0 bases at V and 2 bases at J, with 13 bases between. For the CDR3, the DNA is TGCGCCAGCAGTCAATCGATGCCCCGTGGAAACACTGAAGCTTTCTTT. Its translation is CASSQSMPRGNTEAFF.

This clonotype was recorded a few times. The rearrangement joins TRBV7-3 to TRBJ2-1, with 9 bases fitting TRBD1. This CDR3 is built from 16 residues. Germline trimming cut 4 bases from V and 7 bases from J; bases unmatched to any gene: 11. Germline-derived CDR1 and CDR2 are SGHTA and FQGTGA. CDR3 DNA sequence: TGTGCCAGCAGCTCCCATTACGGACAGGGGACGAATGAGCAGTTCTTC. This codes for CASSSHYGQGTNEQFF.

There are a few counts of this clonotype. The CDR3 DNA is TGCGCCAGCAGCTTGGTGCCCTTCGAGAGGTGGTTTAGCAATCAGCCCCAGCATTTT. This gives the protein CASSLVPFERWFSNQPQHF. V usage is TRBV5-1 and J usage is TRBJ1-5; D not certain. CDR1 SGHRS and CDR2 YFSETQ come from the germline V gene. Trimming removed 0 bases from V and 0 bases from J, with 19 bases in between. CDR3 length: 19 amino acids.

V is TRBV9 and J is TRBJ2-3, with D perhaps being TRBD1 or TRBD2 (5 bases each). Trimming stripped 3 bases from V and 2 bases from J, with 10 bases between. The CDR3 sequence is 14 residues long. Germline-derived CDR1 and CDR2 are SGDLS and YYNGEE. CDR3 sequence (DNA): TGTGCCAGCAGCGAAGGGGACGACACAGATACGCAGTATTTT. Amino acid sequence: CASSEGDDTDTQYF.

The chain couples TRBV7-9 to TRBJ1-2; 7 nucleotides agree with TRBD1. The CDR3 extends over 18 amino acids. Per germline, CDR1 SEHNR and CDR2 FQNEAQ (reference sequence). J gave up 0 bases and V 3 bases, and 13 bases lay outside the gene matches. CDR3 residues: CASSLVGQGENPNYGYTF. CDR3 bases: TGTGCCAGCAGCTTGGTGGGGCAGGGGGAAAACCCTAACTATGGCTACACCTTC.

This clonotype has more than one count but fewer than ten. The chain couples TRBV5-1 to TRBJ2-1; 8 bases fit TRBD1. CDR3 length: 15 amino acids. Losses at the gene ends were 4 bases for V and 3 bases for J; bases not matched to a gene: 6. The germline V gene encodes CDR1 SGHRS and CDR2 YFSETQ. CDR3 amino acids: CASSPLDRDYNEQFF. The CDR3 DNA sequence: TGCGCCAGCAGCCCACTGGACAGGGACTACAATGAGCAGTTCTTC.

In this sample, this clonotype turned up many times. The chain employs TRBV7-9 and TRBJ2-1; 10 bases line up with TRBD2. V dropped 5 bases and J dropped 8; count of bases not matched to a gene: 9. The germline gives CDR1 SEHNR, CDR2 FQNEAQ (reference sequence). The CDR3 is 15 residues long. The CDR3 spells CASSTPGTSVYEQFF. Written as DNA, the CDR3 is TGTGCCAGCAGCACCCCCGGGACTAGCGTCTATGAGCAGTTCTTC.

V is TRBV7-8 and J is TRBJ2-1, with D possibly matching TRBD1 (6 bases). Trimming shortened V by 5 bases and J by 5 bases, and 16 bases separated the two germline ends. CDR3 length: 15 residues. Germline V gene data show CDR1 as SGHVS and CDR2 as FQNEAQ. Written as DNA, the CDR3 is TGTGCCAGCAGCCCGGGGACAACATCCGACAATGAGCAGTTCTTC. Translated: CASSPGTTSDNEQFF.

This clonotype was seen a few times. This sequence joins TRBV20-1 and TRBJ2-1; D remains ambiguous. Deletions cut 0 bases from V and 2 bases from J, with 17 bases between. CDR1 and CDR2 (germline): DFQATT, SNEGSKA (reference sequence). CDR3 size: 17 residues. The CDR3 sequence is CSARDGEGRWTYNEQFF. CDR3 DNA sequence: TGCAGTGCTAGAGATGGGGAAGGGCGGTGGACCTACAATGAGCAGTTCTTC.

CDR3 in amino acids: CASSLGPAGEAFF. In DNA, the CDR3 is TGTGCCAGCAGCTTAGGCCCTGCCGGTGAAGCTTTCTTT. This sequence joins TRBV13 and TRBJ1-1; D not certain. Trimming left V 0 bases short and J 7 bases short, with 9 bases between. CDR1 is PRHDT and CDR2 is FYEKMQ in the germline V gene (reference sequence). There are 13 residues in the CDR3.

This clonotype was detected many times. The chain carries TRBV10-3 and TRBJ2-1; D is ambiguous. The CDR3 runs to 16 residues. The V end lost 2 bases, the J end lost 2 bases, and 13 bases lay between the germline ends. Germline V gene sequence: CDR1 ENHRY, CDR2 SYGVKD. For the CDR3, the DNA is TGTGCCATCAGTGAGGGGTCCCGCAGGCCCTACAATGAGCAGTTCTTC. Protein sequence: CAISEGSRRPYNEQFF.

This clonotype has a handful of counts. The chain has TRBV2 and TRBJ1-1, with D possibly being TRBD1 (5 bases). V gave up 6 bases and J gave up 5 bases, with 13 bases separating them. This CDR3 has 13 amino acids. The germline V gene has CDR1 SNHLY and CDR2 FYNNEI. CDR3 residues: CASRVGEPTEAFF. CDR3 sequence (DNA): TGTGCCAGCAGGGTAGGGGAACCGACTGAAGCTTTCTTT.

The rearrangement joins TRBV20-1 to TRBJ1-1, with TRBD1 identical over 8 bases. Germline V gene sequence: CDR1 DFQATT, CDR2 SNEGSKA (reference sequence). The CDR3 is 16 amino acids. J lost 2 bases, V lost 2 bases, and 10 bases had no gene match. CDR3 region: CSARPHPQGANTEAFF. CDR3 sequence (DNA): TGCAGTGCTAGACCACACCCCCAGGGGGCAAACACTGAAGCTTTCTTT.

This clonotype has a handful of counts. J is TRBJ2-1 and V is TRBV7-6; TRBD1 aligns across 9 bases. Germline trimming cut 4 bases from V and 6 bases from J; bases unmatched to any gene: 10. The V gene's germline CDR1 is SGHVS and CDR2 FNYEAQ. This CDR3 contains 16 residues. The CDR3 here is CASSSAGQGEGNEQFF. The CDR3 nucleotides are TGTGCCAGCAGCTCCGCGGGACAGGGAGAGGGCAATGAGCAGTTCTTC.

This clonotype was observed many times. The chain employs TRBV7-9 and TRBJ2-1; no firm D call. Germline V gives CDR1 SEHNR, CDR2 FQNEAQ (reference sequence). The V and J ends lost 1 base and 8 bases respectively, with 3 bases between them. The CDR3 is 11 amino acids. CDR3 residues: CASSLVDEQFF. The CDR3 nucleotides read TGTGCCAGCAGCTTAGTCGATGAGCAGTTCTTC.

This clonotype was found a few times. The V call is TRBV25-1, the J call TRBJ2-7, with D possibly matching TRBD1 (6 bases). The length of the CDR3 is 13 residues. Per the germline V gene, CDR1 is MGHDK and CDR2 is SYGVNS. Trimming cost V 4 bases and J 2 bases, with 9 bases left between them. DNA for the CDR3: TGTGCCAGCAGTGCAACAGGGACCTACGAGCAGTACTTC. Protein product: CASSATGTYEQYF.

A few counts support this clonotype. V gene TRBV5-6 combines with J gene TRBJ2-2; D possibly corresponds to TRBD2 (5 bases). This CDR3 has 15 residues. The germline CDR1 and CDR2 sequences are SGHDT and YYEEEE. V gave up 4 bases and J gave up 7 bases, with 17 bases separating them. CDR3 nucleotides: TGTGCCAGCAGCGTCGACTACAGTCTCGGCGGGGAGCTGTTTTTT. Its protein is CASSVDYSLGGELFF.

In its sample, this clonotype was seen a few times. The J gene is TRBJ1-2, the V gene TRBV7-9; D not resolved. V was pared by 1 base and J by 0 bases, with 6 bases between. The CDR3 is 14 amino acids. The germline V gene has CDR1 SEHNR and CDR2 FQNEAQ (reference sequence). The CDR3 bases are TGTGCCAGCAGCTTAGGCACGGCTAACTATGGCTACACCTTC. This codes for CASSLGTANYGYTF.

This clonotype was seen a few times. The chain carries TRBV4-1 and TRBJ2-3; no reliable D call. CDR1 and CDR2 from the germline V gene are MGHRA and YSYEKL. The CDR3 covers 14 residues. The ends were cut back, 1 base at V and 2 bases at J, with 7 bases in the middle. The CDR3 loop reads CASSQGTSTDTQYF. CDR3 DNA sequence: TGCGCCAGCAGCCAAGGTACTTCCACAGATACGCAGTATTTT.

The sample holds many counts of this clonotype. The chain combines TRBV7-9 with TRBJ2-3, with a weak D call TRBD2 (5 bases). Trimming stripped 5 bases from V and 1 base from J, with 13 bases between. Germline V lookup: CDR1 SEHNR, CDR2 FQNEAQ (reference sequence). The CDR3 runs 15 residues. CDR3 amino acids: CASSPPGVRTDTQYF. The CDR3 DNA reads TGTGCCAGCAGCCCTCCCGGGGTGCGCACAGATACGCAGTATTTT.